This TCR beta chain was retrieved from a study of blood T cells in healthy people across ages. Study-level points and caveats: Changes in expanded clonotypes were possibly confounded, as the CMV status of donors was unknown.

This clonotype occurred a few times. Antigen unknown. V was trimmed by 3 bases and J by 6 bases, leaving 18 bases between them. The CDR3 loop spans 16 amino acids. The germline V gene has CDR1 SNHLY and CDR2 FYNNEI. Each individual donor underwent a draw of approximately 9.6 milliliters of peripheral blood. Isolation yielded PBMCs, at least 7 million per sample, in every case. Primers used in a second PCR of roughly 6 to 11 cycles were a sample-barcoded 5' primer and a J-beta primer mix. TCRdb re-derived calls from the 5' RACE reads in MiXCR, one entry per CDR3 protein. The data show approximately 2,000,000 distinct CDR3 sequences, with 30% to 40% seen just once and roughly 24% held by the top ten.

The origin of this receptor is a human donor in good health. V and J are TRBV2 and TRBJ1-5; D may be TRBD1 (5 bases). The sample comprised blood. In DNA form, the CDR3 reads TGTGCCAGCAGTGATAGCTCTGAAGGGCAGGGTCAGCCCCAGCATTTT. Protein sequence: CASSDSSEGQGQPQHF.